This is a list of T cell receptor beta chains from one sample in a study of blood T cell repertoires in COVID-19. Produced via immunoSEQ multiplex PCR; TCRdb's table is partial and in-frame only. Of about 200,000 clones in the sample, 86% are singletons; the top ten hold around 4%. The source material was PBMCs or T cells enriched from blood (not recorded which). These receptors were collected from a woman in her twenties or thirties who had been exposed to COVID-19. The CDR3 runs from the conserved cysteine through the conserved F or W. The order of the fields is clone size, J gene, CDR3 length, D gene, V gene, CDR3 protein, CDR3 DNA. D genes are given only for firm matches. Size tells how often a clone was seen (once, few, many) or the class of an expanded clone, and some rows leave it out.

abundance: .; j_gene: TRBJ1-4; len: 15; d_gene: .; v_gene: TRBV11-2; CDR3aa: CASSSRTATNEKLFF; CDR3nt: TGTGCCAGCAGCTCCAGGACAGCAACTAATGAAAAACTGTTTTTT
abundance: .; j_gene: TRBJ1-4; len: 17; d_gene: TRBD1; v_gene: TRBV5-1; CDR3aa: CVSSLAQGATTNEKLFF; CDR3nt: TGCGTCAGCAGCTTGGCACAGGGGGCCACAACTAATGAAAAACTGTTTTTT
abundance: once; j_gene: TRBJ1-1; len: 14; d_gene: .; v_gene: TRBV6-5; CDR3aa: CASSPGTWDTEAFF; CDR3nt: TGTGCCAGCAGCCCCGGGACTTGGGACACTGAAGCTTTCTTT
abundance: .; j_gene: TRBJ2-7; len: 12; d_gene: TRBD1; v_gene: TRBV12-3/TRBV12-4; CDR3aa: CASSRQGGEQYF; CDR3nt: TGTGCCAGCAGTCGACAGGGTGGCGAGCAGTACTTC
abundance: once; j_gene: TRBJ2-6; len: 14; d_gene: .; v_gene: TRBV15; CDR3aa: CATSRGPPSPVLTF; CDR3nt: TGTGCCACCAGCAGAGGTCCCCCGTCTCCGGTCCTGACTTTC
abundance: .; j_gene: TRBJ2-2; len: 15; d_gene: .; v_gene: TRBV5-1; CDR3aa: CASSLGPGGTGELFF; CDR3nt: TGCGCCAGCAGCTTGGGGCCAGGTGGAACCGGGGAGCTGTTTTTT
abundance: .; j_gene: TRBJ2-3; len: 15; d_gene: TRBD1; v_gene: TRBV9; CDR3aa: CASSTRQGRTDTQYF; CDR3nt: TGTGCCAGCAGCACCAGACAGGGAAGGACAGATACGCAGTATTTT
abundance: .; j_gene: TRBJ2-7; len: 15; d_gene: .; v_gene: TRBV30; CDR3aa: CAWTGRRELVYEQYF; CDR3nt: TGTGCCTGGACTGGACGTAGGGAACTAGTCTACGAGCAGTACTTC
abundance: .; j_gene: TRBJ1-2; len: 11; d_gene: TRBD1; v_gene: TRBV19; CDR3aa: CASSRQGGYTF; CDR3nt: TGTGCCAGTAGCCGACAGGGTGGCTACACCTTC
abundance: .; j_gene: TRBJ1-5; len: 15; d_gene: TRBD1; v_gene: TRBV5-1; CDR3aa: CASSSEGAPHQPQHF; CDR3nt: TGCGCCAGCAGCTCCGAGGGGGCCCCCCATCAGCCCCAGCATTTT
abundance: .; j_gene: TRBJ2-3; len: 17; d_gene: .; v_gene: TRBV24-1; CDR3aa: CATSDLAGTFSTDTQYF; CDR3nt: TGTGCCACCAGTGATTTGGCAGGGACATTTAGCACAGATACGCAGTATTTT
abundance: .; j_gene: TRBJ2-7; len: 16; d_gene: .; v_gene: TRBV6-1; CDR3aa: CASSVHIRAGPYEQYF; CDR3nt: TGTGCCAGCAGTGTGCACATCCGGGCGGGACCCTACGAGCAGTACTTC
abundance: .; j_gene: TRBJ1-2; len: 13; d_gene: .; v_gene: TRBV7-9; CDR3aa: CALGGSSNYGYTF; CDR3nt: TGTGCCTTGGGCGGGAGTTCTAACTATGGCTACACCTTC
abundance: .; j_gene: TRBJ1-2; len: 14; d_gene: .; v_gene: TRBV2; CDR3aa: CASSETNRGYGYTF; CDR3nt: TGTGCCAGCAGCGAGACTAACAGAGGCTATGGCTACACCTTC
abundance: .; j_gene: TRBJ1-3; len: 16; d_gene: .; v_gene: TRBV3-1/TRBV3-2; CDR3aa: CASSQVSSTVGNTIYF; CDR3nt: TGTGCCAGCAGCCAAGTGTCTTCGACAGTTGGAAACACCATATATTTT
abundance: once; j_gene: TRBJ1-4; len: 17; d_gene: .; v_gene: TRBV5-4; CDR3aa: CASSLRTGGKPNEKLFF; CDR3nt: TGTGCCAGCAGCCTCCGGACGGGGGGAAAACCCAATGAAAAACTGTTTTTT
abundance: .; j_gene: TRBJ1-1; len: 13; d_gene: .; v_gene: TRBV12-3/TRBV12-4; CDR3aa: CASSLVWNTEAFF; CDR3nt: TGTGCCAGCAGTTTAGTCTGGAACACTGAAGCTTTCTTT